This T cell receptor beta chain is from a study of breast tumors, draining lymph nodes, adjacent tissues. Germline V gene data show CDR1 as SEHNR and CDR2 as FQNEAQ (reference sequence). This CDR3 contains 14 residues. Samples came from axillary lymph nodes draining the breast cancer. Via MiXCR, TCRdb re-called the multiplex PCR reads, giving one row per CDR3 protein. The table lists nearly 200,000 distinct CDR3 sequences, 31% of them singletons. Study-wide results and limits: The lymph node origin of tumor T cells was framed as consistent with a hypothesis, not demonstrated. Luminal-like breast cancer showed significantly higher tumor–nontumor repertoire similarity than basal-like. The data were judged consistent with most tumor T cells coming from lymph node and expanding in tumor.

As regards this clonotype: Its cognate antigen is unknown. The junction departs from the called germline gene at one end, perhaps through a read error.

This rearrangement joins TRBV7-9 to TRBJ2-5; D not resolved. Material: axillary lymph node tissue. This clonotype was sampled from a female donor with breast cancer. Some clones in this sample may be carry-over from other donors' samples. CDR3 coding DNA: TGTGCCAGCAGCGAACGGGTCGGGCAAGGGACCCAGTACTTC. As protein: CASSERVGQGTQYF.